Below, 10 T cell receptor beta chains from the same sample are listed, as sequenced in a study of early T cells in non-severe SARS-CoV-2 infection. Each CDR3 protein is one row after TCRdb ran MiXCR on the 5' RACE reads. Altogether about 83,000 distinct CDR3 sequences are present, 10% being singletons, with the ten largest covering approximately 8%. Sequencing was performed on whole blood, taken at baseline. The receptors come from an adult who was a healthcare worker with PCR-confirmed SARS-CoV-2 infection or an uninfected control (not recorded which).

CDR3 residues: CASSEGQAGADTQYF. CDR3 nucleotides: TGTGCCAGCAGCGAAGGGCAGGCCGGGGCAGATACGCAGTATTTT. The chain employs TRBV11-3 and TRBJ2-3; D perhaps matches TRBD2 (5 bases). The ends were cut back, 5 bases at V and 4 bases at J, with 16 bases in the middle. There are 15 residues in the CDR3. The V gene's germline CDR1 is SGHNT and CDR2 YENEEA. The whole variable domain, filled in from reference TRBV11-3 and TRBJ2-3, reads EAGVVQSPRYKIIEKKQPVAFWCNPISGHNTLYWYLQNLGQGPELLIRYENEEAVDDSQLPKDRFSAERLKGVDSTLKIQPAELGDSAVYLCASSEGQAGADTQYFGPGTRLTVL.

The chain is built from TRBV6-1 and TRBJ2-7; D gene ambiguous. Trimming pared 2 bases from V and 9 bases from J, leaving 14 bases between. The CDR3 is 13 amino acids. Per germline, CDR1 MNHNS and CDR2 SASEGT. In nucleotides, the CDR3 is TGTGCCAGCAGTGAATCGCGACGGATAGTGCAGTACTTC. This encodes CASSESRRIVQYF.

The chain's CDR3 is CASSAGTLYEQYF. CDR3 DNA sequence: TGTGCCAGCAGCGCCGGGACTCTTTACGAGCAGTACTTC. The chain is built from TRBV7-9 and TRBJ2-7; D possibly corresponds to TRBD2 (6 bases). CDR1 and CDR2 from the germline V gene are SEHNR and FQNEAQ (reference sequence). The CDR3 covers 13 residues. V lost 5 bases and J 4 bases, leaving 12 bases between the germline ends.

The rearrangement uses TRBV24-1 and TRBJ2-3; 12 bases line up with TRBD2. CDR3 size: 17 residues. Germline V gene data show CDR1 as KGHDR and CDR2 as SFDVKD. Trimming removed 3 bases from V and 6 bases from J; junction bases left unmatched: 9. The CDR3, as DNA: TGTGCCACCAGTGATCCCTCTAGCGGGAGGGCCGGGGATACGCAGTATTTT. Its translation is CATSDPSSGRAGDTQYF.

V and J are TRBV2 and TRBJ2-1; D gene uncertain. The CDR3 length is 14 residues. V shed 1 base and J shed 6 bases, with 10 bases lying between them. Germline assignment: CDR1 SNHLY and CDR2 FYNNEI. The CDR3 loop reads CASSEVYQPNEQFF. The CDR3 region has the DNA TGTGCCAGCAGTGAAGTGTACCAGCCCAATGAGCAGTTCTTC.

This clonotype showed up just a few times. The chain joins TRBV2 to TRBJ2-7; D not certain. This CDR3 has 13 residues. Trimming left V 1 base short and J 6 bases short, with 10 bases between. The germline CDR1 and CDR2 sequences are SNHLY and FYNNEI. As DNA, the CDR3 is TGTGCCAGCAGTGAAGAGGTTGCTTTCGAGCAGTACTTC. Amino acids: CASSEEVAFEQYF.

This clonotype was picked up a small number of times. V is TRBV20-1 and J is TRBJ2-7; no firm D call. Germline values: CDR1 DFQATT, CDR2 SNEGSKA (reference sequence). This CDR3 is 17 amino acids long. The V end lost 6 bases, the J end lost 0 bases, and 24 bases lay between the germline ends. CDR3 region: CSARPTLDRSHSYEQYF. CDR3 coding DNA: TGCAGTGCCCGGCCCACACTCGACCGAAGCCACTCCTACGAGCAGTACTTC.

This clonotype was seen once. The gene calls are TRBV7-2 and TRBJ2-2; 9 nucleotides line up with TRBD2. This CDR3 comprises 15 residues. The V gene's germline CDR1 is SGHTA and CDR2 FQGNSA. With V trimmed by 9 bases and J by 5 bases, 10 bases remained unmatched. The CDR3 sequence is CARSHSGSLTGELFF. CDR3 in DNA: TGTGCCAGAAGCCATAGCGGGAGTCTTACCGGGGAGCTGTTTTTT.

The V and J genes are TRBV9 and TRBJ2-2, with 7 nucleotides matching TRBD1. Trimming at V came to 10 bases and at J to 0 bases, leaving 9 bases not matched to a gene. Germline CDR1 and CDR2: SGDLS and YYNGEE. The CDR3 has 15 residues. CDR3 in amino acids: CASGTATTNTGELFF. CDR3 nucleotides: TGTGCCTCCGGGACAGCCACTACGAACACCGGGGAGCTGTTTTTT.

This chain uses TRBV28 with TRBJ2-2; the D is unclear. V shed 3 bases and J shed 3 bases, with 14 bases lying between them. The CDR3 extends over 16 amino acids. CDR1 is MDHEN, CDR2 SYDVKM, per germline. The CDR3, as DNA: TGTGCCAGCAGTTTCGCCCTTGGGGTTTACACCGGGGAGCTGTTTTTT. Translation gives CASSFALGVYTGELFF.